This T cell receptor beta chain came from a study of blood T cells in healthy people across ages. The second PCR ran about 6 to 12 cycles with a sample-barcoded 5' primer and J-beta primers. Unique molecular identifiers of 12 random nucleotides labeled each cDNA. TCRdb re-called the 5' RACE reads with MiXCR, one entry per CDR3 protein. In the table there are 710,000 or so distinct CDR3 sequences, 32% of which are singletons. This clonotype was detected once. The antigen remains undetermined. Russia was home to the donors, healthy Caucasian individuals aged roughly 6 to 95. Notes on the study in general: Researchers deemed the diversity estimates from one million T cells underestimates. Older age went with lower TCR beta diversity per million T cells, in a roughly linear way.

The germline V gene has CDR1 SGHTA and CDR2 FQGNSA. CDR3 length: 14 amino acids. The V gene end was trimmed by 5 bases and the J gene end by 9 bases; junction bases not matched to a gene: 9. The chain employs TRBV7-2 and TRBJ2-1; 8 bases agree with TRBD1. The sequenced material came from blood. The receptor was isolated from a woman older than 75 in good health. In DNA, the CDR3 is TGTGCCAGCAGCCTGGACAGGGCCAACAGTGAGCAGTTCTTC. The encoded protein is CASSLDRANSEQFF. Drawing the rest from reference TRBV7-2 and TRBJ2-1, the complete variable domain is GAGVSQSPSNKVTEKGKDVELRCDPISGHTALYWYRQSLGQGLEFLIYFQGNSAPDKSGLPSDRFSAERTGGSVSTLTIQRTQQEDSAVYLCASSLDRANSEQFFGPGTRLTVL.